This is a list of T cell receptor beta chains from one sample in a study of cytomegalovirus exposure and HLA in healthy donors. Produced via immunoSEQ multiplex PCR; TCRdb's table is partial and in-frame only. This listing includes around 100,000 clones. Sequences were obtained from PBMCs. These receptors came from a man aged 25 to 40 in good health and CMV-seronegative. Each CDR3 is given with its conserved first and last residue. D genes are given only for firm matches. Not every row has a clone size; where given, it reads once, few, many or a size class.

d_call clone_size j_call v_call cdr3_nt cdr3_aa
TRBD1 . TRBJ1-1 TRBV6-5 TGTGCCAGCAGTTACTCGAGTAAGGGGGCGGTCACTGAAGCTTTCTTT CASSYSSKGAVTEAFF
TRBD1 . TRBJ2-7 TRBV7-9 TGTGCCAGCAGCTCAGACAGGGGAAGAGGGGCCGAGCAGTACTTC CASSSDRGRGAEQYF
TRBD2 . TRBJ2-2 TRBV6-1 TGTGCCAGCAGTGATTATAGCGGGGGAGCTCGGATGGGGCTGTTTTTT CASSDYSGGARMGLFF
. . TRBJ1-5 TRBV7-6 TGTGCCAGCAGCTTAGTGGGCCCCACTAAGGGGGAACAGCCCCAGCATTTT CASSLVGPTKGEQPQHF
TRBD1 . TRBJ1-2 TRBV6-1 TGTGCCAGCAGTCTTGGGACAGGGGGGATTGGCTACACCTTC CASSLGTGGIGYTF
TRBD1 . TRBJ2-7 TRBV5-4 TGTGCCAGCAGCTTGGGACAGGGGGCTAGCGAGCAGTACTTC CASSLGQGASEQYF
. . TRBJ1-1 TRBV7-9 TGTGCCAGCAGCTTATTGGGTTCAGAGACAGCGTTCTTT CASSLLGSETAFF
. . TRBJ2-1 TRBV5-1 TGCGCCAGCAGCTACCTGACAGGCACCAACAATGAGCAGTTCTTC CASSYLTGTNNEQFF
. medium-sized TRBJ1-1 TRBV7-3 TGTGCCAGCAGCTCGTCAGGGTTGGGGAAAGCTTTCTTT CASSSSGLGKAFF
. . TRBJ1-2 TRBV19 TGTGCCAGCGAGGACCTCCAAGGGGTCGGCGGCTACACCTTC CASEDLQGVGGYTF
. . TRBJ2-3 TRBV6-5 TGTGCCAGCAGTCTAGAGACAGCTAGCACAGATACGCAGTATTTT CASSLETASTDTQYF
TRBD1 . TRBJ1-4 TRBV9 TGTGCCAGCAGCGTAGCGGGACAGCAGGAAAAACTGTTTTTT CASSVAGQQEKLFF
. . TRBJ2-3 TRBV6-5 TGTGCCAGCAGTTACCATTCGAGCTTAGGCACAGATACGCAGTATTTT CASSYHSSLGTDTQYF
. . TRBJ1-1 TRBV6-6 TGTGCCAGCAGTTACCAAAACACTGAAGCTTTCTTT CASSYQNTEAFF
TRBD1 . TRBJ1-3 TRBV7-9 TGTGCCAGCAGCTTAGAATGGGACAGCCCAGAATCTGGAAACACCATATATTTT CASSLEWDSPESGNTIYF
TRBD1 . TRBJ2-2 TRBV29-1 TGCAGCGTTGAGTTAGGGACAGCGAACACCGGGGAGCTGTTTTTT CSVELGTANTGELFF
. . TRBJ2-2 TRBV25-1 TGTGCCAGCAGTATCCGCGCGGCGGGTGGGACCGGGGAGCTGTTTTTT CASSIRAAGGTGELFF